This T cell receptor beta chain appears in the sequencing data of a study of blood T cell repertoires in COVID-19. V lost 8 bases to trimming and J lost 2 bases; unmatched junction nucleotides: 6. Germline assignment: CDR1 LNHNV and CDR2 YYDKDF (reference sequence). CDR3 length: 14 amino acids. The method was immunoSEQ multiplex PCR; TCRdb's version includes in-frame clones alone and lacks a portion of them. The sample lists more than 200,000 clones, 86% occurring once. Sequenced sample: peripheral blood. This chain joins TRBV15 and TRBJ1-2; 9 nucleotides agree with TRBD1. The source is a woman between 45 and 65 years old with COVID-19, enrolled during active disease. CDR3 protein: CATGGQGYNYGYTF. As DNA, the CDR3 is TGTGCCACCGGGGGACAGGGTTACAACTATGGCTACACCTTC.